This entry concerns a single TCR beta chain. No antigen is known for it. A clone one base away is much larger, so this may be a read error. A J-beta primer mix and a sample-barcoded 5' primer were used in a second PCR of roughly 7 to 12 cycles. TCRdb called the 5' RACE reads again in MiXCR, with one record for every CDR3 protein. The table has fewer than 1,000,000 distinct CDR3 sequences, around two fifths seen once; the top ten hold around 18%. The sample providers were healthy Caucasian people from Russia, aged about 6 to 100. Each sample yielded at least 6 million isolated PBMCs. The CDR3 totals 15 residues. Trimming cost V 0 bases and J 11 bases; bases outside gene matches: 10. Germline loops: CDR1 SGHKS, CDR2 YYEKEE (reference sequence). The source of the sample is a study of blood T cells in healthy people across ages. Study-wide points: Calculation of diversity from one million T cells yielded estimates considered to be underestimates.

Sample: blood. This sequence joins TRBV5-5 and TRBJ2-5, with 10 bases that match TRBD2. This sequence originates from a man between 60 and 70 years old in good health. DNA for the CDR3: TGTGCCAGCAGCTTGGGGGCTAGCGGGGGTAATGAGCAGTACTTC. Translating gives CASSLGASGGNEQYF. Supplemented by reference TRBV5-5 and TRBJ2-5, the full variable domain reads DAGVTQSPTHLIKTRGQQVTLRCSPISGHKSVSWYQQVLGQGPQFIFQYYEKEERGRGNFPDRFSARQFPNYSSELNVNALLLGDSALYLCASSLGASGGNEQYFGPGTRLLVL.